This T cell receptor beta chain was found in a study of regulatory T cells in long-lasting Graves disease. HTBI primers from iRepertoire and Arm-PCR of CDR3 regions yielded the TCR beta libraries. TCRdb itself ran the multiplex PCR reads through MiXCR, one entry per CDR3 protein. The table has roughly 420,000 distinct CDR3 sequences, about a sixth seen once. Sample time point: newly diagnosed GD, antithyroid drugs for less than 3 months. There was RNA extracted from PBMCs, and the TCR library was made from it. V shed 5 bases and J 12 bases; nucleotides not matched to a gene: 7. CDR1 is DFQATT and CDR2 is SNEGSKA in the germline V gene (reference sequence). The CDR3 has 11 residues. This clonotype was seen many times.

The receptor was isolated from a female donor with Graves disease. The chain links TRBV20-1 to TRBJ2-1, with TRBD2 matching 7 bases. This sample comprised peripheral blood mononuclear cells (PBMCs), obtained at new diagnosis, from a patient treated with antithyroid drugs. In DNA form, the CDR3 reads TGCAGTGCTTGGACTAGTTCGGCGCAGTTCTTC. It encodes CSAWTSSAQFF.